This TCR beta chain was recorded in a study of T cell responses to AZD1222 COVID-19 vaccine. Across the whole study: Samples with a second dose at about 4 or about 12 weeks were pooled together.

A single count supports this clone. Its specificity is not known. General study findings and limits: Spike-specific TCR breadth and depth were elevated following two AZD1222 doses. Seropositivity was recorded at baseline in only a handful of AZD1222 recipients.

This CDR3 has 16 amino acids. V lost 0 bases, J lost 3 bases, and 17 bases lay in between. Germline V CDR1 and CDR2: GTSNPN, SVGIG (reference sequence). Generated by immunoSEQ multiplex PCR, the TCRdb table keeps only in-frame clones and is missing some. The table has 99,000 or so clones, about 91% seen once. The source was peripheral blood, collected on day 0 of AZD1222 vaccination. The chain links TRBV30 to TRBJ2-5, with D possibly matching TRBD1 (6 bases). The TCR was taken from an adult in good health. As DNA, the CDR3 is TGTGCCTGGAGTGTATGGGGGCAGGGACAAAAAGAGACCCAGTACTTC. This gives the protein CAWSVWGQGQKETQYF.